This is a list of T cell receptor beta chains from one sample in a study of Graves' ophthalmopathy and Graves' hyperthyroidism. TCRdb fed the multiplex PCR reads into MiXCR, producing one record per CDR3 protein. The sample has about 1.1 million distinct CDR3 sequences, less than 45% seen once. The sample comprised peripheral blood or thyroid tissue (not recorded which). These receptors were collected from an adult man with Graves' hyperthyroidism. Both conserved end residues are part of each CDR3. A D gene is named only where the DNA matches it firmly. Where a row states a size, it is once, few, many or the class of an expanded clone; other rows omit it.

D | J | V | size | length | CDR3 | DNA
NA | TRBJ2-3 | TRBV6-5 | NA | 13 | CASSSRERDTQYF | TGTGCCAGCAGCTCTCGGGAGCGGGATACGCAGTATTTT
NA | TRBJ1-1 | TRBV20-1 | NA | 14 | CSAREWRGNTEAFF | TGCAGTGCTAGAGAATGGCGGGGGAACACTGAAGCTTTCTTT
TRBD2 | TRBJ2-5 | TRBV7-8 | few | 14 | CASSRGEGRETQYF | TGTGCCAGCAGTAGAGGGGAGGGTCGAGAGACCCAGTACTTC
TRBD1 | TRBJ1-2 | TRBV10-3 | many | 15 | CAISEFGDRGIGYTF | TGTGCCATCAGTGAGTTCGGGGACAGGGGGATTGGCTACACCTTC
NA | TRBJ1-4 | TRBV7-2 | many | 15 | CASRTRQASGEKLFF | TGTGCCAGCAGAACTAGACAGGCTAGCGGGGAAAAACTGTTTTTT
NA | TRBJ1-2 | TRBV29-1 | NA | 13 | CSVEDVHHYGYTF | TGCAGCGTTGAAGATGTCCACCACTATGGCTACACCTTC
NA | TRBJ2-5 | TRBV12-3/TRBV12-4 | NA | 14 | CASSFARGNQPQYF | TGTGCCAGCAGTTTTGCGCGTGGGAATCAGCCCCAGTACTTC
NA | TRBJ2-7 | TRBV28 | NA | 12 | CASSLSNYEQYF | TGTGCCAGCAGTTTATCGAACTACGAGCAGTACTTC
TRBD1 | TRBJ1-1 | TRBV29-1 | many | 13 | CSGAGGEDTEAFF | TGCAGCGGAGCAGGGGGCGAGGACACTGAAGCTTTCTTT
TRBD1 | TRBJ1-2 | TRBV11-2 | NA | 13 | CASSGDRGTGYTF | TGTGCCAGCAGTGGCGACAGGGGCACTGGCTACACCTTC